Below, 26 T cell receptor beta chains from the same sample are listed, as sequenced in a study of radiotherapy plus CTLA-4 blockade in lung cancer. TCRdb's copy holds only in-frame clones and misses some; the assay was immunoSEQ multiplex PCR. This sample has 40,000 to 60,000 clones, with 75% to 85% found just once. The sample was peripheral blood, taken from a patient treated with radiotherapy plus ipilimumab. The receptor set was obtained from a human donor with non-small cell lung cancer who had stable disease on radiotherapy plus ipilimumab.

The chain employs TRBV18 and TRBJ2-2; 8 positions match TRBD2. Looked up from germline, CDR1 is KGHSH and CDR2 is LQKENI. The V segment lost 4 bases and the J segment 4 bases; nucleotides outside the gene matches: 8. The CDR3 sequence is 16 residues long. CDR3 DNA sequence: TGTGCCAGCTCACACGGTAAGCGGGAGCTCACCGGGGAGCTGTTTTTT. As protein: CASSHGKRELTGELFF.

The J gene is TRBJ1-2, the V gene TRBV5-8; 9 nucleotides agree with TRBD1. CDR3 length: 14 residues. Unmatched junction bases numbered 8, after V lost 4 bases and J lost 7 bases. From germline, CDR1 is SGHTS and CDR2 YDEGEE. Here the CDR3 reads CASSPGGQGFGYTF. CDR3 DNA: TGTGCCAGCAGCCCGGGGGGACAGGGTTTTGGCTACACCTTC.

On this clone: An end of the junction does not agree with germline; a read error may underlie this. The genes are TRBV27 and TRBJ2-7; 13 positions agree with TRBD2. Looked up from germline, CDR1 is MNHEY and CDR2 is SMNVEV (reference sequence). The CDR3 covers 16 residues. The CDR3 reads CASSLRTSGSSSEQYF. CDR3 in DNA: TGTGCCAGCAGTCTCCGGACTAGCGGGAGTTCCTCCGAGCAGTACTTC.

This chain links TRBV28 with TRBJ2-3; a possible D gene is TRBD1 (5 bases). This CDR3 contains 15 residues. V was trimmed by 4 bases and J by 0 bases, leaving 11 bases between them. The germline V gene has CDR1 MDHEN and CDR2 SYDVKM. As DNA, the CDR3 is TGTGCCAGCAGTTCCCGGACACGGAGCACAGATACGCAGTATTTT. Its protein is CASSSRTRSTDTQYF.

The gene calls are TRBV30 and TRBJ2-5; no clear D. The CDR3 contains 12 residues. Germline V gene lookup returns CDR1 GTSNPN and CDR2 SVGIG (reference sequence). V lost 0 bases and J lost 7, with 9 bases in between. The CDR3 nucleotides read TGTGCCTGGAGTGTGGGCTTAGGGACCCAGTACTTC. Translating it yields CAWSVGLGTQYF.

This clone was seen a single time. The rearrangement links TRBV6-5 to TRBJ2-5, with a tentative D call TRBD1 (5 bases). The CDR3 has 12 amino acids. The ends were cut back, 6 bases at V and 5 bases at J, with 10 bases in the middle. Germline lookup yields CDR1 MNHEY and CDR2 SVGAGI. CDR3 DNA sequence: TGTGCCAGCAGCCAGGGTTGGGAGACCCAGTACTTC. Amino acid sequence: CASSQGWETQYF.

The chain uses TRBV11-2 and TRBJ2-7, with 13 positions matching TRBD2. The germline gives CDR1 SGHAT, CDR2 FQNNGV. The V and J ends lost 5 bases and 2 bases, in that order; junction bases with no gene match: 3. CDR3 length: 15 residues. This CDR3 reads CASSLGLAGTYEQYF. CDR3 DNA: TGTGCCAGCAGCCTGGGACTAGCGGGAACCTACGAGCAGTACTTC.

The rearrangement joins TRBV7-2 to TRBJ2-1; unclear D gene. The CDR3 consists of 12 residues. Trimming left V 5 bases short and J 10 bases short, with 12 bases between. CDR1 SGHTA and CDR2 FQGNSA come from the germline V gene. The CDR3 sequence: CASSPVFREQFF. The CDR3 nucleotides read TGTGCCAGCAGCCCCGTCTTTCGGGAGCAGTTCTTC.

The CDR3: CASSSGLAGWTQYF. The CDR3 coding sequence is TGTGCCAGCAGTTCAGGGCTAGCGGGGTGGACCCAGTACTTC. V usage is TRBV7-2 and J usage is TRBJ2-5; 9 nucleotides agree with TRBD2. Trimming removed 6 bases from V and 7 bases from J; junction bases left unmatched: 9. Germline V gene sequence: CDR1 SGHTA, CDR2 FQGNSA. The CDR3 has 14 residues.

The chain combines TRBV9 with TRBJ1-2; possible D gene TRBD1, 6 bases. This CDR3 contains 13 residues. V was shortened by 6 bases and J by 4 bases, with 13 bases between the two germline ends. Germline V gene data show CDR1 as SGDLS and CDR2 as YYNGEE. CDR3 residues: CASMGGGGYGYTF. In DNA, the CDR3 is TGTGCCAGCATGGGAGGGGGGGGCTATGGCTACACCTTC.

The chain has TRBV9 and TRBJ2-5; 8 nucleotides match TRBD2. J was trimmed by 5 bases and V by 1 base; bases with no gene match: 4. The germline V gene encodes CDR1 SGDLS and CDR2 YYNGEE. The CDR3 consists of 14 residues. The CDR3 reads CASSVSGSWETQYF. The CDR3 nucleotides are TGTGCCAGCAGCGTAAGCGGGAGCTGGGAGACCCAGTACTTC.

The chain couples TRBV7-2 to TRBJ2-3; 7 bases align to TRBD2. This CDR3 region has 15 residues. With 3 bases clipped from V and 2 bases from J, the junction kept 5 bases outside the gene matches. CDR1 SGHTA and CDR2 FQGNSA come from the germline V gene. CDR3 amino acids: CASSFSTSDTDTQYF. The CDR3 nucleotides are TGTGCCAGCAGCTTTAGTACTAGCGACACAGATACGCAGTATTTT.

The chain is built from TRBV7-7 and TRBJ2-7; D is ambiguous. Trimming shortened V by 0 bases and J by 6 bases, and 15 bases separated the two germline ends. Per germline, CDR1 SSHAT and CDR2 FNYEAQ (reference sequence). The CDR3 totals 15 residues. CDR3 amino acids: CASSLAGGDSGEQYF. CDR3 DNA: TGTGCCAGCAGCTTAGCCGGCGGAGACTCGGGCGAGCAGTACTTC.

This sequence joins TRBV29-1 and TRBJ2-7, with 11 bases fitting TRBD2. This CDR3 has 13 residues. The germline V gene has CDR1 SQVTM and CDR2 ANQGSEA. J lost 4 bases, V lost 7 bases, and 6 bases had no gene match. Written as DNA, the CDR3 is TGCAGCGCCTTAGCGGGAGGGACTTACGAGCAGTACTTC. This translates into CSALAGGTYEQYF.

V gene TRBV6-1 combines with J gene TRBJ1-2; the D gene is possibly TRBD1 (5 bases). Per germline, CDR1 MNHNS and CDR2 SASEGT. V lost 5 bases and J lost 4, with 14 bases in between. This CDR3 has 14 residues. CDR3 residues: CASSSGSGGYGYTF. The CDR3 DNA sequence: TGTGCCAGCAGTTCCGGTTCGGGGGGCTATGGCTACACCTTC.

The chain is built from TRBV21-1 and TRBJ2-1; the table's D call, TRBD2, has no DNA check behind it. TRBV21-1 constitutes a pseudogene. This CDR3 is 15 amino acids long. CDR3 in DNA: TGTGCCAGCAGCAAAGACTGGGCTAGCGGGCATGAGCAGTTCTTC. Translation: CASSKDWASGHEQFF.

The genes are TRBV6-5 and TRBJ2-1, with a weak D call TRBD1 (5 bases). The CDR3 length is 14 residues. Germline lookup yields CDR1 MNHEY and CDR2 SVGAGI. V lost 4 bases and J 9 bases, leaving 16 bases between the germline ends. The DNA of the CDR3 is TGTGCCAGCAGTTTCTTACAAGGGGTTAGTGAGCAGTTCTTC. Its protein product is CASSFLQGVSEQFF.

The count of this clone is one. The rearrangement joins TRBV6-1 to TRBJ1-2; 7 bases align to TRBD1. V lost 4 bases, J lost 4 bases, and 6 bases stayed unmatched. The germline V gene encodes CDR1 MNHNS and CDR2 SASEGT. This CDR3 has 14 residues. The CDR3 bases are TGTGCCAGCAGTGCGAGGGGGCCTGGCTATGGCTACACCTTC. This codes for CASSARGPGYGYTF.

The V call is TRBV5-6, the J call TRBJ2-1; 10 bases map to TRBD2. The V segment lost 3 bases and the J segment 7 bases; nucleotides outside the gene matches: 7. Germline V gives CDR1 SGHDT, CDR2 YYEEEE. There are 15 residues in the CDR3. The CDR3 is CASSSPSGSRNEQFF. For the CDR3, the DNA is TGTGCCAGCAGCTCCCCTAGCGGGAGTCGTAATGAGCAGTTCTTC.

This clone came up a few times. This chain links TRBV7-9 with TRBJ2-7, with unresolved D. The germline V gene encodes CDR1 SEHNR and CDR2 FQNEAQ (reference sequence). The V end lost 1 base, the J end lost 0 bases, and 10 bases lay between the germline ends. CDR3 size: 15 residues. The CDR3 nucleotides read TGTGCCAGCAGCTTAGAGGCGGCTTCCTCCTACGAGCAGTACTTC. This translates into CASSLEAASSYEQYF. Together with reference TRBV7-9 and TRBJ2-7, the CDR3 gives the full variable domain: DTGVSQNPRHKITKRGQNVTFRCDPISEHNRLYWYRQTLGQGPEFLTYFQNEAQLEKSRLLSDRFSAERPKGSFSTLEIQRTEQGDSAMYLCASSLEAASSYEQYFGPGTRLTVT.

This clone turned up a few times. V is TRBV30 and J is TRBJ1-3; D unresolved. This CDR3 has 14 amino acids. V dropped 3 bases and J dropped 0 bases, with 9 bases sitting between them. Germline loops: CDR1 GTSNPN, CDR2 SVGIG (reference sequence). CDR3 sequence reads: CAWRQITSGNTIYF. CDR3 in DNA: TGTGCCTGGAGACAGATAACCTCTGGAAACACCATATATTTT.

The CDR3 loop is CASSVGDGAYEQYF. In DNA form, the CDR3 reads TGTGCCAGCAGCGTAGGAGACGGGGCCTACGAGCAGTACTTC. The chain is built from TRBV9 and TRBJ2-7; D is perhaps TRBD2 (5 bases). The CDR3 contains 14 residues. Deletions cut 0 bases from V and 2 bases from J, with 9 bases between. Germline V lookup: CDR1 SGDLS, CDR2 YYNGEE.

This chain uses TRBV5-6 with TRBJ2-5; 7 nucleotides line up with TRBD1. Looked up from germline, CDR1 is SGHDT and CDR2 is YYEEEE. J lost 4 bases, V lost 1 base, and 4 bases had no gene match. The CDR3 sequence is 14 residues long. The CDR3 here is CASSLQGVGETQYF. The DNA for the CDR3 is TGTGCCAGCAGCTTGCAGGGGGTAGGAGAGACCCAGTACTTC.

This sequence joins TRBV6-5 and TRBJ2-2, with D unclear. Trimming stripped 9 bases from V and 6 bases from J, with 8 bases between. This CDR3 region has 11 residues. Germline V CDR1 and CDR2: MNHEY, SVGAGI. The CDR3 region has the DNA TGTGCCAGACATTACCCCGGGGAGCTGTTTTTT. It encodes CARHYPGELFF.

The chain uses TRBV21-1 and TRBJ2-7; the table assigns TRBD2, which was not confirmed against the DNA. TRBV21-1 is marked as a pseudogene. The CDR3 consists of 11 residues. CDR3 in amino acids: CASSNNGEQYF. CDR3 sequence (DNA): TGTGCCAGCAGCAATAACGGGGAGCAGTACTTC.

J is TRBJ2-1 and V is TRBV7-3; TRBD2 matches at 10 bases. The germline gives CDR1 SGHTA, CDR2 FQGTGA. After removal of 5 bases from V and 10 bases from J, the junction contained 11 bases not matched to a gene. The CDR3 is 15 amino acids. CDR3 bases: TGTGCCAGCAGCCCCCGTACTAGCGGGGCCTGGGAGCAGTTCTTC. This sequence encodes CASSPRTSGAWEQFF.